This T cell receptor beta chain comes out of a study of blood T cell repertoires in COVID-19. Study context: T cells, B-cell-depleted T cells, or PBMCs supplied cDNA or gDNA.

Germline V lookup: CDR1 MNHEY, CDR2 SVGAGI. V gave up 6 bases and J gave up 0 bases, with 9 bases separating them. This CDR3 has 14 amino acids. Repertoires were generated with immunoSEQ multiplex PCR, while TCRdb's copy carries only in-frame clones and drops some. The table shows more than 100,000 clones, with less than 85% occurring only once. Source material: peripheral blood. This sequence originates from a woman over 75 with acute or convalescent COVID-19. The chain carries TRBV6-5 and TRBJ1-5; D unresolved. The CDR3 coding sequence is TGTGCCAGCAGACTTCAGGATAGCAATCAGCCCCAGCATTTT. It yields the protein CASRLQDSNQPQHF.